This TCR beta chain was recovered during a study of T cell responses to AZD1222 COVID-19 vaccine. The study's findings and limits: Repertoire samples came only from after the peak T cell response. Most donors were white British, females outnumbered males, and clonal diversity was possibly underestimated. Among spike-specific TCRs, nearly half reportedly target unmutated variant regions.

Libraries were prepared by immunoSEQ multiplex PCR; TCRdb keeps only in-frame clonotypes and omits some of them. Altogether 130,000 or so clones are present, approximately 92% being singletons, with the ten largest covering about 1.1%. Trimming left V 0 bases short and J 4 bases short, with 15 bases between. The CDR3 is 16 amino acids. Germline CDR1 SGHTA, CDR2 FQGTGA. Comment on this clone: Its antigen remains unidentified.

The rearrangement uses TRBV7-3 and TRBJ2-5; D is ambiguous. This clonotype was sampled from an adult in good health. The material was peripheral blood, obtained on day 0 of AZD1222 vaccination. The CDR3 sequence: CASSLTSTHGGETQYF. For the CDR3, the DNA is TGTGCCAGCAGCTTAACCTCTACCCACGGTGGAGAGACCCAGTACTTC.